Listed below are T cell receptor beta chains from one sample, sequenced in a study of T-cell memory formation after mild COVID-19. TCRdb itself ran the 5' RACE reads through MiXCR, one entry per CDR3 protein. Among fewer than 600,000 distinct CDR3 sequences listed, less than 25% were seen once. Specimen: PBMCs or a T cell subset sorted from them (not recorded which). These receptors were obtained from an adult woman who had mild COVID-19 (a few samples of this study predate the infection). Cell type and time point are not known. Each CDR3 is given with its conserved first and last residue. D genes are given only for firm matches. A row's size may be missing; if present it is once, few, many or a size class.

v_gene: TRBV6-1; abundance: few; len: 14; j_gene: TRBJ2-7; d_gene: -; CDR3aa: CASSEGDKSYEQYF; CDR3nt: TGTGCCAGCAGTGAGGGGGACAAGAGTTACGAGCAGTACTTC
v_gene: TRBV15; abundance: -; len: 13; j_gene: TRBJ2-1; d_gene: -; CDR3aa: CATSRFGGDEQFF; CDR3nt: TGTGCCACCAGCAGATTCGGTGGGGATGAGCAGTTCTTC
v_gene: TRBV7-9; abundance: -; len: 17; j_gene: TRBJ2-3; d_gene: TRBD2; CDR3aa: CASSPPGLAGATDTQYF; CDR3nt: TGTGCCAGCAGCCCACCCGGACTAGCGGGGGCCACAGATACGCAGTATTTT
v_gene: TRBV6-5; abundance: -; len: 13; j_gene: TRBJ2-7; d_gene: -; CDR3aa: CASRSGPNFEQYF; CDR3nt: TGTGCCAGCAGGTCGGGGCCTAACTTCGAGCAGTACTTC
v_gene: TRBV5-1; abundance: few; len: 16; j_gene: TRBJ1-6; d_gene: -; CDR3aa: CASSLGPAGNNSPLHF; CDR3nt: TGCGCCAGCAGCTTGGGTCCGGCAGGGAATAATTCACCCCTCCACTTT
v_gene: TRBV7-3; abundance: -; len: 13; j_gene: TRBJ2-7; d_gene: -; CDR3aa: CASSPRDGYEQYF; CDR3nt: TGTGCCAGCAGCCCCCGGGACGGCTACGAGCAGTACTTC
v_gene: TRBV25-1; abundance: -; len: 13; j_gene: TRBJ1-2; d_gene: TRBD1; CDR3aa: CASDTGTGSGYTF; CDR3nt: TGTGCCAGTGACACCGGGACAGGCTCTGGCTACACCTTC
v_gene: TRBV7-8; abundance: -; len: 16; j_gene: TRBJ1-5; d_gene: -; CDR3aa: CASSPSHRDWVQPQHF; CDR3nt: TGTGCCAGCAGCCCTTCACACAGGGATTGGGTTCAGCCCCAGCATTTT
v_gene: TRBV4-3; abundance: -; len: 16; j_gene: TRBJ2-7; d_gene: -; CDR3aa: CASSQEPNAAPYEQYF; CDR3nt: TGCGCCAGCAGCCAAGAACCGAACGCGGCCCCCTACGAGCAGTACTTC
v_gene: TRBV2; abundance: -; len: 13; j_gene: TRBJ1-2; d_gene: -; CDR3aa: CASSLGGFYGYTF; CDR3nt: TGTGCCAGCAGCCTCGGCGGATTCTATGGCTACACCTTC
v_gene: TRBV11-2; abundance: -; len: 17; j_gene: TRBJ2-1; d_gene: -; CDR3aa: CASSLEGGRGTYNEQFF; CDR3nt: TGTGCCAGCAGCTTAGAGGGGGGCAGGGGGACCTACAATGAGCAGTTCTTC
v_gene: TRBV2; abundance: -; len: 15; j_gene: TRBJ1-5; d_gene: TRBD1; CDR3aa: CASREGTGGAEPQHF; CDR3nt: TGTGCCAGCAGAGAGGGGACAGGGGGCGCGGAGCCCCAGCATTTT
v_gene: TRBV9; abundance: few; len: 15; j_gene: TRBJ2-7; d_gene: -; CDR3aa: CASSVGSGESYEQYF; CDR3nt: TGTGCCAGCAGCGTAGGATCAGGGGAATCCTACGAGCAGTACTTC
v_gene: TRBV4-1; abundance: -; len: 17; j_gene: TRBJ2-3; d_gene: TRBD2; CDR3aa: CASSHPASGESTDTQYF; CDR3nt: TGCGCCAGCAGCCACCCAGCTAGCGGAGAAAGCACAGATACGCAGTATTTT
v_gene: TRBV7-2; abundance: few; len: 14; j_gene: TRBJ2-7; d_gene: -; CDR3aa: CASSTPGPTYEQYF; CDR3nt: TGTGCCAGCAGCACTCCAGGCCCCACCTACGAGCAGTACTTC
v_gene: TRBV20-1; abundance: -; len: 14; j_gene: TRBJ2-7; d_gene: -; CDR3aa: CSARAGEFSYEQYF; CDR3nt: TGCAGTGCTAGAGCGGGGGAATTCTCCTACGAGCAGTACTTC
v_gene: TRBV11-2; abundance: -; len: 15; j_gene: TRBJ1-6; d_gene: -; CDR3aa: CASSFSGAYNSPLHF; CDR3nt: TGTGCCAGCAGCTTTTCGGGGGCATATAATTCACCCCTCCACTTT
v_gene: TRBV9; abundance: few; len: 13; j_gene: TRBJ2-1; d_gene: -; CDR3aa: CASGIIQGGEQFF; CDR3nt: TGTGCCAGCGGCATAATACAGGGAGGTGAGCAGTTCTTC
v_gene: TRBV20-1; abundance: -; len: 15; j_gene: TRBJ2-7; d_gene: TRBD1; CDR3aa: CSARKAGGLGSEQYF; CDR3nt: TGCAGTGCTAGAAAGGCAGGGGGCCTTGGAAGCGAGCAGTACTTC
v_gene: TRBV5-6; abundance: once; len: 14; j_gene: TRBJ2-7; d_gene: TRBD1; CDR3aa: CASSIGQGPYEQYF; CDR3nt: TGTGCCAGCAGCATTGGACAGGGTCCCTACGAGCAGTACTTC
v_gene: TRBV3-1; abundance: few; len: 13; j_gene: TRBJ1-1; d_gene: -; CDR3aa: CASSPGTPTEAFF; CDR3nt: TGTGCCAGCAGCCCCGGGACACCCACTGAAGCTTTCTTT
v_gene: TRBV5-1; abundance: many; len: 14; j_gene: TRBJ2-1; d_gene: -; CDR3aa: CASSLGGAYNEQFF; CDR3nt: TGCGCCAGCAGCTTGGGGGGGGCCTACAATGAGCAGTTCTTC
v_gene: TRBV12-3/TRBV12-4; abundance: few; len: 17; j_gene: TRBJ1-2; d_gene: -; CDR3aa: CASSSVRLWFRGDGYTF; CDR3nt: TGTGCCAGCAGTTCAGTCCGTTTATGGTTCCGGGGGGATGGCTACACCTTC
v_gene: TRBV6-5; abundance: few; len: 13; j_gene: TRBJ2-7; d_gene: -; CDR3aa: CASSYVAGSEQYF; CDR3nt: TGTGCCAGCAGTTATGTGGCAGGGAGCGAGCAGTACTTC
v_gene: TRBV7-2; abundance: -; len: 19; j_gene: TRBJ2-1; d_gene: TRBD2; CDR3aa: CASSYLGLAGGPGDNEQFF; CDR3nt: TGTGCCAGCAGCTATTTGGGCCTAGCGGGAGGGCCTGGGGACAATGAGCAGTTCTTC
v_gene: TRBV20-1; abundance: -; len: 17; j_gene: TRBJ2-4; d_gene: -; CDR3aa: CSARYLEGKGAKNIQYF; CDR3nt: TGCAGTGCTAGGTACCTCGAGGGAAAGGGAGCCAAAAACATTCAGTACTTC
v_gene: TRBV7-6; abundance: few; len: 16; j_gene: TRBJ1-2; d_gene: -; CDR3aa: CASSLGFGGSGYGYTF; CDR3nt: TGTGCCAGCAGCCTAGGATTCGGGGGCTCGGGCTATGGCTACACCTTC
v_gene: TRBV7-9; abundance: -; len: 16; j_gene: TRBJ2-3; d_gene: TRBD2; CDR3aa: CASSRLAGGSTDTQYF; CDR3nt: TGTGCCAGCAGCAGACTAGCGGGGGGAAGCACAGATACGCAGTATTTT
v_gene: TRBV2; abundance: -; len: 12; j_gene: TRBJ1-1; d_gene: TRBD1; CDR3aa: CAGGQGSAEAFF; CDR3nt: TGTGCCGGGGGACAGGGCTCGGCTGAAGCTTTCTTT
v_gene: TRBV5-1; abundance: -; len: 15; j_gene: TRBJ2-1; d_gene: -; CDR3aa: CASSFKGSGHNEQFF; CDR3nt: TGCGCCAGCAGCTTTAAGGGATCTGGGCACAATGAGCAGTTCTTC
v_gene: TRBV12-3/TRBV12-4; abundance: -; len: 15; j_gene: TRBJ1-1; d_gene: TRBD1; CDR3aa: CASRWDRGVGAEAFF; CDR3nt: TGTGCCAGCAGGTGGGACAGGGGTGTGGGGGCTGAAGCTTTCTTT
v_gene: TRBV13; abundance: -; len: 17; j_gene: TRBJ2-3; d_gene: TRBD1; CDR3aa: CASSYSPSGTGIHTQYF; CDR3nt: TGTGCCAGCAGCTACAGTCCGTCCGGGACAGGTATCCATACGCAGTATTTT
v_gene: TRBV20-1; abundance: -; len: 14; j_gene: TRBJ2-7; d_gene: TRBD2; CDR3aa: CSARGPRGLGEQYF; CDR3nt: TGCAGTGCTAGAGGGCCCAGAGGACTAGGCGAGCAGTACTTC
v_gene: TRBV6-4; abundance: -; len: 12; j_gene: TRBJ2-3; d_gene: -; CDR3aa: CASSDGTDTQYF; CDR3nt: TGTGCCAGCAGTGACGGGACAGATACGCAGTATTTT
v_gene: TRBV7-6; abundance: few; len: 18; j_gene: TRBJ2-1; d_gene: -; CDR3aa: CASSLAILAGPAYNEQFF; CDR3nt: TGTGCCAGCAGCTTAGCAATATTGGCGGGCCCGGCCTACAATGAGCAGTTCTTC